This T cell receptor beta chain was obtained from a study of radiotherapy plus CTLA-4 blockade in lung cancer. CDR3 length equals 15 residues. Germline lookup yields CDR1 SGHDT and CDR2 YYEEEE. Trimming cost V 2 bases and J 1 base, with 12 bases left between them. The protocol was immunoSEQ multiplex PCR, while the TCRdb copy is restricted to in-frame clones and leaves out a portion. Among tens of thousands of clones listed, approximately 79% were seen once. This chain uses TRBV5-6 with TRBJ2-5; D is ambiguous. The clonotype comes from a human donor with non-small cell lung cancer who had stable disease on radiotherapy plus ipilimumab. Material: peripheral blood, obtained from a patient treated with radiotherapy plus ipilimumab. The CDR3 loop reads CASSLITTSQETQYF. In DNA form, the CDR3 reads TGTGCCAGCAGCTTAATAACCACAAGCCAAGAGACCCAGTACTTC.